This record looks at one T cell receptor (beta chain) sequence and its context. This may stem from a read error, because a much larger clone lies one nucleotide away. This record comes from a study of molecular identifiers for immune sequencing clone quantification. TCRdb re-called the PCR reads through MiXCR, storing one row per CDR3 protein. Of about 640,000 distinct CDR3 sequences listed, around 20% are singletons. The CDR3 loop spans 17 amino acids. Germline V gene lookup returns CDR1 MNHNY and CDR2 SVGAGI (reference sequence). V and J are TRBV6-6 and TRBJ1-6; 7 nucleotides align to TRBD1. Material for sequencing was naive CD8+ T cells from blood, with Jurkat cell RNA spiked in. Subset here: FACS-sorted CD8+CD4-CCR7+CD45RA+ naive T cells. The source is a human donor in good health. Some libraries in this study had Jurkat cell RNA spiked in. CDR3 residues: CASSTGAGGAPNSPLPF. The CDR3 DNA reads TGTGCCAGCAGTACAGGGGCGGGGGGGGCGCCTAATTCACCCCTCCCCTTT.